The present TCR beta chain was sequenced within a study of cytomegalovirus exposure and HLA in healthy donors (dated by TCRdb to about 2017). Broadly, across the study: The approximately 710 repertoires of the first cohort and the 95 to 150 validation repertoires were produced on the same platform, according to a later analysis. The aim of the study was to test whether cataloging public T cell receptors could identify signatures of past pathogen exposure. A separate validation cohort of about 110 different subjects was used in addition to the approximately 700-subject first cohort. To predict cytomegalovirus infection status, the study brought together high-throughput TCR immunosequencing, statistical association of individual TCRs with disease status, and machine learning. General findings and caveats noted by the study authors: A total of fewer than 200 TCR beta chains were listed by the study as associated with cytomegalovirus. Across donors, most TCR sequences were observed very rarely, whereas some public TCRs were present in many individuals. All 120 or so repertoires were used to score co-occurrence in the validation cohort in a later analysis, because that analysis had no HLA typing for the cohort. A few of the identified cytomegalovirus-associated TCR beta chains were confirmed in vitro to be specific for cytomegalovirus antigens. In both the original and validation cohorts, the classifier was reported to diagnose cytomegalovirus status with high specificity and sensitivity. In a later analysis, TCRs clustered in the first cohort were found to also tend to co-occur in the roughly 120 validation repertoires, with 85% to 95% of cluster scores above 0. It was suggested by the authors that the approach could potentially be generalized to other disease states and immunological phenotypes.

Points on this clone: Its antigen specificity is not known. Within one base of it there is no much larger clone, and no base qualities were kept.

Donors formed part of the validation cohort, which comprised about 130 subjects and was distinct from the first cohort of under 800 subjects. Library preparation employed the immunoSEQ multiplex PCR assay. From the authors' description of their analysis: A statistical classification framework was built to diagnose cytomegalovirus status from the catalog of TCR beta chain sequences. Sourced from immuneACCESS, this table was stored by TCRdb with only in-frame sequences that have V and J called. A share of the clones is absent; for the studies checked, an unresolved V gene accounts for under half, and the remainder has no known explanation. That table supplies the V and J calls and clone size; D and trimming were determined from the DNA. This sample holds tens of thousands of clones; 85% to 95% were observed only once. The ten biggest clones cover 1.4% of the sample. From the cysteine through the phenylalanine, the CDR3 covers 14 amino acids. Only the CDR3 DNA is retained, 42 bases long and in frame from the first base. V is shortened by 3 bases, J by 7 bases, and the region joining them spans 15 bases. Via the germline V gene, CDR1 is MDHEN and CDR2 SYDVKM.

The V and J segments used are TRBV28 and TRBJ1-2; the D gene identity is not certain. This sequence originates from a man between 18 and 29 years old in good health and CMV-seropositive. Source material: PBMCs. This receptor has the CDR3 CASSLAYGSGGYTF. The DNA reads TGTGCCAGCAGTTTGGCGTACGGAAGCGGTGGCTACACCTTC.